In this sample, the clone carrying this TCR beta chain turned up a few times. The antigen remains unidentified. The data originate from a study of cytomegalovirus exposure and HLA in healthy donors. The PCR employed 60 Vbeta primers together with 13 Jbeta primers. Authors' data handling: As a later analysis found, there were tens of millions of unique TCR beta chains, of which roughly 11 million were shared. TCRdb keeps only in-frame clones here, not all; method: immunoSEQ multiplex PCR. That table is the source of V, J and clone size, and D and trimming were worked out from the DNA. Found here are around 140,000 clones, approximately 75% of them singletons; the top ten hold around 4.2%. Study results and caveats: The productive fraction for most TCR beta V segments was about 90% or about 30% in an earlier analysis.

The origin of this receptor is a man aged 45-65 years in good health and CMV-seropositive. Specimen: PBMCs.

The CDR3, as DNA: TGCGCCAGCAGCCCCCGGCGGGGCATGAACACTGAAGCTTTCTTT. Its translation: CASSPRRGMNTEAFF. The gene calls are TRBV5-1 and TRBJ1-1; weak D call: TRBD1 (5 bases). V lost 4 bases to trimming and J lost 0 bases, with 13 bases between them. This CDR3 has 15 amino acids. In germline, CDR1 is SGHRS, CDR2 YFSETQ. Full variable domain (outside the CDR3, taken from reference TRBV5-1 and TRBJ1-1): KAGVTQTPRYLIKTRGQQVTLSCSPISGHRSVSWYQQTPGQGLQFLFEYFSETQRNKGNFPGRFSGRQFSNSRSEMNVSTLELGDSALYLCASSPRRGMNTEAFFGQGTRLTVV.